The rows below give T cell receptor beta chains drawn from one sample of a study of CDR3 diversity in severe acne. TCRdb redid the calling of the PCR reads with MiXCR, one entry per CDR3 protein. The table has roughly 79,000 distinct CDR3 sequences, about 53% seen once. The sample consisted of blood. Every receptor here comes from a male donor with severe acne vulgaris. CDR3s include the opening cysteine and the closing phenylalanine or tryptophan. D genes are given only for firm matches. A row's size may be missing; if present it is once, few, many or a size class.

len: 17
v_gene: TRBV20-1
d_gene: TRBD2
abundance: many
j_gene: TRBJ2-7
CDR3nt: TGCAGTGCTCTTTCAACTAGGACTAGCGGGAGAAGCTACGAGCAGTACTTC
CDR3aa: CSALSTRTSGRSYEQYF

len: 17
v_gene: TRBV7-2
d_gene: -
abundance: -
j_gene: TRBJ2-2
CDR3nt: TGTGCCAGCAGCTTGTCTTGGACGGAATTCAACACCGGGGAGCTGTTTTTT
CDR3aa: CASSLSWTEFNTGELFF

len: 13
v_gene: TRBV20-1
d_gene: -
abundance: few
j_gene: TRBJ1-2
CDR3nt: TGCAGTGCCCCTCCCGACCGACCCTATGGCTACACCTTC
CDR3aa: CSAPPDRPYGYTF

len: 12
v_gene: TRBV25-1
d_gene: -
abundance: -
j_gene: TRBJ1-4
CDR3nt: TGTGCCAGCAGTGGAGATTATGGCTATCTGTTTTTT
CDR3aa: CASSGDYGYLFF

len: 16
v_gene: TRBV11-1
d_gene: TRBD1
abundance: -
j_gene: TRBJ2-6
CDR3nt: TGTGCCAGCAGATGGGACAGGGGATCTGGGGCCAACGTCCTGACTTTC
CDR3aa: CASRWDRGSGANVLTF

len: 15
v_gene: TRBV10-3
d_gene: TRBD1
abundance: -
j_gene: TRBJ2-7
CDR3nt: TGTGCCATCAGTGAGGTGGGGACAGGGGGCGCCGAGCAGTACTTC
CDR3aa: CAISEVGTGGAEQYF

len: 14
v_gene: TRBV10-3
d_gene: -
abundance: -
j_gene: TRBJ1-2
CDR3nt: TGTGCCATCAGTGATAATTGGGGCGAGGCTGGCTACACCTTC
CDR3aa: CAISDNWGEAGYTF

len: 15
v_gene: TRBV7-2
d_gene: -
abundance: medium-sized
j_gene: TRBJ2-7
CDR3nt: TGTGCCAGCAGCTCGGACGGAAGCAGCTCCTACGAGCAGTACTTC
CDR3aa: CASSSDGSSSYEQYF

len: 15
v_gene: TRBV20-1
d_gene: -
abundance: many
j_gene: TRBJ1-6
CDR3nt: TGCAGTGCTATAGGAGACTTTCCGGGATACTCACCCCTCCACTTT
CDR3aa: CSAIGDFPGYSPLHF

len: 15
v_gene: TRBV11-2
d_gene: -
abundance: many
j_gene: TRBJ2-7
CDR3nt: TGTGCCAGCAGCTTAGTCCCCCAAGTCGAGGACGAGCAGTACTTC
CDR3aa: CASSLVPQVEDEQYF

len: 16
v_gene: TRBV5-6
d_gene: -
abundance: -
j_gene: TRBJ1-1
CDR3nt: TGTGCCAGCAGCTTGTCAGGGCAGGGGTTGAGCACTGAAGCTTTCTTT
CDR3aa: CASSLSGQGLSTEAFF

len: 11
v_gene: TRBV24-1
d_gene: -
abundance: medium-sized
j_gene: TRBJ2-3
CDR3nt: TGTGCCACGAGGGACCCAGATACGCAGTATTTT
CDR3aa: CATRDPDTQYF

len: 12
v_gene: TRBV20-1
d_gene: -
abundance: many
j_gene: TRBJ1-2
CDR3nt: TGCAGTGCTAGAGACTCAAGACTCGGCTACACCTTC
CDR3aa: CSARDSRLGYTF

len: 12
v_gene: TRBV6-5
d_gene: -
abundance: -
j_gene: TRBJ1-1
CDR3nt: TGTGCCAGCAGTTACTCCCCCACTGAAGCTTTCTTT
CDR3aa: CASSYSPTEAFF

len: 20
v_gene: TRBV6-4
d_gene: TRBD1
abundance: -
j_gene: TRBJ2-6
CDR3nt: TGTGCCAGCAGTGACACCGAAGAGACAGGGGGGAGCTCTGGGGCCAACGTCCTGACTTTC
CDR3aa: CASSDTEETGGSSGANVLTF